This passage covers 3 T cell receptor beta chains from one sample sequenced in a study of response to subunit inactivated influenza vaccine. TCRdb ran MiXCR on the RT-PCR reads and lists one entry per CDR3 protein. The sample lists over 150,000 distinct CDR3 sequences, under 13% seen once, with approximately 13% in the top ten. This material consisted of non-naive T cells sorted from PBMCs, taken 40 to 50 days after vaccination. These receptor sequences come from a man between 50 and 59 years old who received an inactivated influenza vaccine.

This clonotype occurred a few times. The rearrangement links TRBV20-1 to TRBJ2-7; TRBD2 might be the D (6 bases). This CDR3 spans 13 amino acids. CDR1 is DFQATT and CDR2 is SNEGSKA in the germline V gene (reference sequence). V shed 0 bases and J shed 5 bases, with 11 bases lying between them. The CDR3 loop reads CSARDGTLDEQYF. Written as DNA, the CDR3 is TGCAGTGCTAGAGATGGGACTCTGGACGAGCAGTACTTC.

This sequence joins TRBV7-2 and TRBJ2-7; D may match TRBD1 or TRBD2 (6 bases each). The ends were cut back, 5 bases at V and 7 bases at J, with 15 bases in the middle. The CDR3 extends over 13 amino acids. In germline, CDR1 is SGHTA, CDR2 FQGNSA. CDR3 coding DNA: TGTGCCAGCAGCGGAGGGGGGTTCGGAGAGCAGTACTTC. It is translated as CASSGGGFGEQYF.

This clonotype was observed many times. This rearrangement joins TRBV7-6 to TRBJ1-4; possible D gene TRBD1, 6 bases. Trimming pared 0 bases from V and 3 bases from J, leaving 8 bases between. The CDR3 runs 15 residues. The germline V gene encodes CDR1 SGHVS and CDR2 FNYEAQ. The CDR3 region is CASSLATGPNEKLFF. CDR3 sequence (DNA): TGTGCCAGCAGCTTAGCAACAGGGCCTAATGAAAAACTGTTTTTT.